The entry below describes one T cell receptor beta chain. The CDR3 has 14 amino acids. Looked up from germline, CDR1 is SGHRS and CDR2 is YFSETQ. V was trimmed by 2 bases and J by 6 bases, leaving 13 bases between them. Measured with immunoSEQ multiplex PCR; TCRdb has only the in-frame clones, and not every one. The repertoire holds a few hundred thousand clones, with about 80% as singletons. The data stem from a study of blood T cell repertoires in COVID-19. The sequence was collected from a man aged 50 or older who had recovered from COVID-19. Sequencing was performed on PBMCs or T cells enriched from blood (not recorded which). V gene TRBV5-1 combines with J gene TRBJ2-3; D gene unclear. The CDR3 DNA is TGCGCCAGCAGCTTTGAGGCTGAGGCGGATACGCAGTATTTT. It yields the protein CASSFEAEADTQYF.